This T cell receptor (beta chain) was sequenced during a study of cytomegalovirus exposure and HLA in healthy donors. The CDR3 covers 13 residues. Trimming removed 7 bases from V and 2 bases from J, with 12 bases in between. Per the germline V gene, CDR1 is SQVTM and CDR2 is ANQGSEA. Only one count was recorded for this clone. 60 Vbeta and 13 Jbeta primers were used in PCR. TCRdb keeps only in-frame clones here, not all; method: immunoSEQ multiplex PCR. The table lists under 200,000 clones, nearly 80% of them singletons. This chain links TRBV29-1 with TRBJ1-5; D is unresolved. The sequenced material came from PBMCs. The source of this sequence is a young man in good health and CMV-seropositive. The chain's CDR3 is CSARFGGNQPQHF. CDR3 nucleotides: TGCAGCGCCCGATTCGGGGGCAATCAGCCCCAGCATTTT.